Here is one T cell receptor beta chain with its context. The target antigen is unknown. Generated by immunoSEQ multiplex PCR, the TCRdb table keeps only in-frame clones and is missing some. The data hold fewer than 150,000 clones, with around 90% observed a single time. This specimen comes from a study of graft-versus-host responses after intestinal transplantation. Study-level findings and limits: Where graft-donor T cell macrochimerism was present, patients had high graft-versus-host to host-versus-graft clonal ratios in allografts.

This CDR3 region has 14 residues. The V gene lost 0 bases and the J gene lost 6 bases, with 9 bases spanning the gap. This TCR came from a human donor who received an intestinal transplant. The chain is built from TRBV23-1 and TRBJ1-5; D not resolved. TRBV23-1 is an ORF for which the function is uncertain. Sequenced material: unstimulated CD4+ T cells sorted from spleen or lymph node cells, taken before intestinal transplant. Here the CDR3 reads CASSQSVPSQPQHF. The DNA for the CDR3 is TGCGCCAGCAGTCAATCGGTCCCGAGTCAGCCCCAGCATTTT.